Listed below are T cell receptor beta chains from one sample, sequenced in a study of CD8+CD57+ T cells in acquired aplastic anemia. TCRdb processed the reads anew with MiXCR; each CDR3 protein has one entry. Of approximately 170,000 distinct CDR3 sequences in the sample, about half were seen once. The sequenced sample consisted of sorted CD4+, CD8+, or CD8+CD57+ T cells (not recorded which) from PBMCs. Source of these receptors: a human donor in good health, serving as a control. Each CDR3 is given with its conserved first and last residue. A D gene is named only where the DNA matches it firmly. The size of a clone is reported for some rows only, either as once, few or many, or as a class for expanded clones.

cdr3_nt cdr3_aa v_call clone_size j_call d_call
TGTGCCAGCAGCCGAAATGTGGGAGTTCCTAACTATGGCTACACCTTC CASSRNVGVPNYGYTF TRBV3-1 many TRBJ1-2 -
TGTGCCAGTGTGGTCGGCCAGGGGAGCTCCTACGAGCAGTACTTC CASVVGQGSSYEQYF TRBV19 - TRBJ2-7 -
TGTGCCAGCAGCGTAGACCCTACCCAGACAGTTTCACCCCTCCACTTT CASSVDPTQTVSPLHF TRBV9 - TRBJ1-6 -
TGTGCCAGCCGGCAGTCGAGCTCCTACGAGCAGTACTTC CASRQSSSYEQYF TRBV7-8 - TRBJ2-7 -
TGTGCCAGCAGGAACCAAGCGGCAGATACGCAGTATTTT CASRNQAADTQYF TRBV6-2/TRBV6-3 many TRBJ2-3 -
TGTGCCAGCAGCTCAGGACTAGCGGGGGCCCTTCCTTACTACGAGCAGTACTTC CASSSGLAGALPYYEQYF TRBV5-5 many TRBJ2-7 TRBD2
TGCAGTGCTAGATTAACAGGGGAGGGCGAGCAGTACTTC CSARLTGEGEQYF TRBV20-1 - TRBJ2-7 -
TGTGCCAGCAGCTTAGTGAGTGCTAGCGGGGTCTACAATGAGCAGTTCTTC CASSLVSASGVYNEQFF TRBV7-8 many TRBJ2-1 TRBD2
TGTGCCAGCAGTGCGAGTCGGGGGTACAATGAGCAGTTCTTC CASSASRGYNEQFF TRBV6-4 many TRBJ2-1 -
TGCGCCAGCAGCCAAGTTAGAATCGGGATGAACACTGAAGCTTTCTTT CASSQVRIGMNTEAFF TRBV4-1 few TRBJ1-1 -
TGTGCCAGTAGTCGCCTCGGAACCGGGACAAATAACTATGGCTACACCTTC CASSRLGTGTNNYGYTF TRBV19 - TRBJ1-2 -
TGCGCCAGCAGCCAATGGGACAGGGGGCGGTCTGGGAATAATTCACCCCTCCACTTT CASSQWDRGRSGNNSPLHF TRBV4-3 - TRBJ1-6 TRBD1
TGCAGTGCTAGAGATGCTGAAGCTTTCTTT CSARDAEAFF TRBV20-1 few TRBJ1-1 -
TGCAGCGTTGATGAGGGGGCGAACACTGAAGCTTTCTTT CSVDEGANTEAFF TRBV29-1 - TRBJ1-1 TRBD1
TGCAGTGCTAGGAGGGACTACCAAGAGACCCAGTACTTC CSARRDYQETQYF TRBV20-1 - TRBJ2-5 -
TGTGCCAGCAGCGTGGGGGCAAGGAATCATAATTCACCCCTCCACTTT CASSVGARNHNSPLHF TRBV7-2 few TRBJ1-6 -
TGTGCCAGCAGTTTGTTCCTCGGGACAGAGGCGCAGTTCTTC CASSLFLGTEAQFF TRBV12-3/TRBV12-4 many TRBJ2-1 TRBD1
TGCGCCAGCAGCTTACAGGGGCCGACGCCCATATATTTT CASSLQGPTPIYF TRBV4-1 - TRBJ1-3 TRBD1
TGCGCCAGCAGCCAAGACAGGGCCTATGGCTACACCTTC CASSQDRAYGYTF TRBV5-1 once TRBJ1-2 TRBD1
TGCAGCGTCTCATTTACAGGGGCCCCACGTACAGATACGCAGTATTTT CSVSFTGAPRTDTQYF TRBV29-1 many TRBJ2-3 TRBD1
TGTGCCACCAGCGGCGCGGGAGCGGGGGGAGTTACAGATACGCAGTATTTT CATSGAGAGGVTDTQYF TRBV15 - TRBJ2-3 TRBD2
TGCGCCAGCACTAACCCCTCTAGCGGGGGCACAGATACGCAGTATTTT CASTNPSSGGTDTQYF TRBV5-1 many TRBJ2-3 TRBD2
TGTGCCGGTAGTGTAACTAGCGGGGGGTCTTTCGGGGAGCTGTTTTTT CAGSVTSGGSFGELFF TRBV25-1 - TRBJ2-2 TRBD2
TGTGCCAGCAGCTTAAATTGGCAGGGTGGCGACGAGCAGTACTTC CASSLNWQGGDEQYF TRBV28 - TRBJ2-7 -
TGCAGTGCTAGTAGGGGGGGCCGAAGAGATACGCAGTATTTT CSASRGGRRDTQYF TRBV20-1 many TRBJ2-3 -
TGTGCCAGCAGCGTGGGACAGGGCCCATACAATGAGCAGTTCTTC CASSVGQGPYNEQFF TRBV9 many TRBJ2-1 TRBD1
TGCAGCGTTCCCGGGACAGGGGTCTCCTACGAGCAGTACTTC CSVPGTGVSYEQYF TRBV29-1 few TRBJ2-7 TRBD1
TGTGCCAGCAGTTACCCCAGTCGAGGTAGGGCGAACACTGAAGCTTTCTTT CASSYPSRGRANTEAFF TRBV6-2/TRBV6-3 many TRBJ1-1 -